The 4 T cell receptor beta chains presented below share a single source sample, sequenced in a study of blood T cell repertoires in COVID-19. Profiling relied on immunoSEQ multiplex PCR, and the TCRdb table lists in-frame clones only, not all of them. The table has 150,000 to 200,000 clones, roughly 76% seen once. Sequenced material: peripheral blood. The source of these receptors is a woman of 80 years or more with COVID-19, enrolled during active disease.

The rearrangement joins TRBV28 to TRBJ2-3; 9 positions agree with TRBD1. V was pared by 3 bases and J by 2 bases, with 6 bases of the junction left unmatched. This CDR3 contains 16 residues. The V gene's germline CDR1 is MDHEN and CDR2 SYDVKM. This CDR3 is CASSFGTGSSTDTQYF. CDR3 DNA sequence: TGTGCCAGCAGTTTCGGGACAGGGTCTTCCACAGATACGCAGTATTTT.

The count of this clone is one. This chain links TRBV4-1 with TRBJ1-5; TRBD1 matches at 7 bases. Germline V gives CDR1 MGHRA, CDR2 YSYEKL. The junction had 12 bases not matched to a gene; V was cut back by 0 bases and J by 4 bases. The CDR3 spans 18 residues. CDR3 sequence: CASSQDPGQGEGNQPQHF. CDR3 bases: TGCGCCAGCAGCCAAGATCCGGGGCAGGGGGAAGGGAATCAGCCCCAGCATTTT.

This clone was picked up a small number of times. The chain is built from TRBV5-1 and TRBJ2-3, with a tentative D call TRBD1 (7 bases). Germline CDR1 reads SGHRS; CDR2 reads YFSETQ. The CDR3 is 15 amino acids. V was shortened by 0 bases and J by 5 bases, with 13 bases between the two germline ends. The chain's CDR3 is CASSLARGDRDTQYF. The CDR3 DNA is TGCGCCAGCAGCTTGGCCAGGGGGGACAGAGATACGCAGTATTTT.

CDR3 in DNA: TGTGCCAGCAGCTCCGAGGACTACGAGCAGTACTTC. It codes for CASSSEDYEQYF. This rearrangement joins TRBV7-9 to TRBJ2-7; D ambiguous. V lost 4 bases to trimming and J lost 3 bases, with 7 bases between them. The CDR3 contains 12 residues. Germline-derived CDR1 and CDR2 are SEHNR and FQNEAQ (reference sequence).